Listed below are T cell receptor beta chains from one sample, sequenced in a study of blood T cell repertoires in COVID-19. Sequenced by immunoSEQ multiplex PCR; TCRdb stores in-frame clones only, minus some. The data contain 90,000 or so clones, about 89% of them seen just once; the ten biggest clones take up roughly 1.8%. Sequencing was done on a sample of peripheral blood. The receptors stem from a human donor with active COVID-19. The donor label of this sample is uncertain. The CDR3 runs from the conserved cysteine through the conserved F or W. Fields, in order: D gene, V gene, clone size, J gene, CDR3 length, CDR3 protein, CDR3 DNA. D genes are given only for firm matches. Not every row has a clone size; where given, it reads once, few, many or a size class.

TRBD1,TRBV9,-,TRBJ1-1,14,CASTGDSQNTEAFF,TGTGCCAGCACCGGGGACAGCCAAAACACTGAAGCTTTCTTT
TRBD1,TRBV4-1,-,TRBJ1-1,17,CASSQAFGQGSNTEAFF,TGCGCCAGCAGCCAAGCCTTTGGACAGGGGAGCAACACTGAAGCTTTCTTT
TRBD1,TRBV10-3,-,TRBJ1-2,14,CAIRSILQGAGYTF,TGTGCCATCAGAAGCATTCTACAGGGGGCTGGCTACACCTTC
TRBD1,TRBV18,-,TRBJ2-1,19,CASSPSNAIRDRGYNEQFF,TGTGCCAGCTCACCTTCCAACGCGATCCGGGACAGGGGCTACAATGAGCAGTTCTTC
-,TRBV19,-,TRBJ1-5,13,CASSIVPGQPQHF,TGTGCCAGTAGTATAGTCCCCGGGCAGCCCCAGCATTTT
-,TRBV19,once,TRBJ1-6,12,CASSILGAPLHF,TGTGCCAGTAGTATTCTGGGCGCACCCCTCCACTTT
-,TRBV5-4,-,TRBJ2-5,14,CASSTVDRKETQYF,TGTGCCAGCAGCACTGTGGACAGAAAAGAGACCCAGTACTTC
-,TRBV3-1/TRBV3-2,-,TRBJ2-7,14,CASSQGRESYEQYF,TGTGCCAGCAGCCAAGGCAGGGAATCCTACGAGCAGTACTTC
-,TRBV5-6,-,TRBJ1-1,12,CASSLSGAEAFF,TGTGCCAGCAGTCTCTCAGGGGCTGAAGCTTTCTTT
-,TRBV2,-,TRBJ2-5,12,CASVGGQETQYF,TGTGCCAGCGTCGGGGGACAAGAGACCCAGTACTTC
-,TRBV24-1,-,TRBJ2-3,11,CPATLADTQYF,TGCCCCGCCACCCTAGCAGATACGCAGTATTTT
TRBD1,TRBV2,-,TRBJ1-2,13,CASSLQGIYGYTF,TGTGCCAGCAGTCTACAGGGGATATATGGCTACACCTTC
-,TRBV6-4,-,TRBJ2-3,17,CASSENSPGTSTDTQYF,TGTGCCAGCAGTGAAAACAGCCCCGGGACAAGCACAGATACGCAGTATTTT
TRBD2,TRBV9,-,TRBJ2-5,14,CASSPGTSYETQYF,TGTGCCAGCAGCCCCGGGACTAGTTATGAGACCCAGTACTTC
TRBD2,TRBV6-5,-,TRBJ2-1,15,CASRARGNSYNEQFF,TGTGCCAGCAGAGCGCGGGGGAACTCCTACAATGAGCAGTTCTTC
-,TRBV4-3,-,TRBJ1-1,14,CASSQERVNTEAFF,TGCGCCAGCAGCCAAGAGAGGGTGAACACTGAAGCTTTCTTT
-,TRBV2,-,TRBJ2-5,15,CASSAGRIAQETQYF,TGTGCCAGCAGTGCAGGCCGTATTGCTCAAGAGACCCAGTACTTC
-,TRBV5-1,-,TRBJ2-3,14,CASSLGSGTDTQYF,TGCGCCAGCAGCTTGGGCTCCGGGACAGATACGCAGTATTTT
-,TRBV18,-,TRBJ1-5,15,CASSASGRDNQPQHF,TGTGCCAGCTCAGCCTCGGGGAGGGACAATCAGCCCCAGCATTTT
-,TRBV12-3/TRBV12-4,-,TRBJ2-7,13,CASGAHSSYEQYF,TGTGCCAGCGGGGCCCACAGCTCCTACGAGCAGTACTTC
TRBD1,TRBV7-2,-,TRBJ1-1,17,CASSERDRGRLGTEAFF,TGTGCCAGCAGCGAAAGGGACAGGGGGCGTCTGGGCACTGAAGCTTTCTTT
TRBD1,TRBV4-2,many,TRBJ2-2,17,CASSQVGTGGDTGELFF,TGTGCCAGCAGCCAAGTGGGCACAGGGGGCGACACCGGGGAGCTGTTTTTT
-,TRBV6-8,few,TRBJ2-3,17,CASSYSVFRGRTDTQYF,TGTGCCAGCAGTTACTCCGTCTTTCGAGGCCGCACAGATACGCAGTATTTT
TRBD2,TRBV2,-,TRBJ2-3,14,CASSGLAGQGTQYF,TGTGCCAGCAGTGGACTAGCGGGGCAGGGTACGCAGTATTTT
TRBD1,TRBV5-8,-,TRBJ2-1,16,CASSLYVGGNPNEQFF,TGTGCCAGCAGCTTGTACGTAGGGGGCAATCCCAATGAGCAGTTCTTC
TRBD1,TRBV29-1,-,TRBJ2-7,15,CSVERRTGYDYEQYF,TGCAGCGTTGAACGTCGGACAGGGTATGACTACGAGCAGTACTTC
TRBD1,TRBV6-5,-,TRBJ1-2,13,CASSIRDRGGGTF,TGTGCCAGCAGTATCCGGGACAGGGGTGGCGGCACCTTC
TRBD1,TRBV5-6,-,TRBJ2-7,13,CASSSDRVREQYF,TGTGCCAGCAGCTCAGACAGGGTCCGGGAGCAGTACTTC
TRBD2,TRBV6-2/TRBV6-3,once,TRBJ2-3,15,CASSPRGDQTDTQYF,TGTGCCAGCAGCCCCCGGGGGGACCAGACGGATACGCAGTATTTT
TRBD1,TRBV2,few,TRBJ1-2,15,CAGLGTGGTNYGYTF,TGTGCCGGCCTTGGGACAGGGGGAACTAACTATGGCTACACCTTC
-,TRBV25-1,-,TRBJ1-1,16,CASSQSMGKGLTEAFF,TGTGCCAGCAGCCAAAGTATGGGGAAGGGGCTAACTGAAGCTTTCTTT
TRBD1,TRBV2,-,TRBJ2-7,13,CASQLQGSYEQYF,TGTGCCAGCCAATTACAGGGGTCCTACGAGCAGTACTTC
-,TRBV5-8,once,TRBJ1-1,14,CASSLVGESLGAFF,TGTGCCAGCAGCTTGGTAGGGGAAAGCTTAGGCGCTTTCTTT
-,TRBV12-3/TRBV12-4,-,TRBJ1-1,13,CASSLTPATEAFF,TGTGCCAGCAGTTTGACACCTGCCACTGAAGCTTTCTTT
TRBD1,TRBV12-5,-,TRBJ1-1,13,CASVGTVNTEAFF,TGTGCTAGTGTCGGGACAGTGAACACTGAAGCTTTCTTT
-,TRBV18,-,TRBJ1-2,14,CASSPIRSGDGYTF,TGTGCCAGCTCACCAATCAGGAGCGGTGATGGCTACACCTTC
-,TRBV19,-,TRBJ1-1,16,CASSIPGQGTNTEAFF,TGTGCCAGTAGTATACCAGGGCAAGGGACTAACACTGAAGCTTTCTTT
-,TRBV3-1/TRBV3-2,once,TRBJ1-5,14,CASSQDEGDQPQHF,TGTGCCAGCAGCCAAGATGAAGGGGATCAGCCCCAGCATTTT